These T cell receptor beta chains were read from a single sample in a study of identical twins. MiXCR was run by TCRdb on the 5' RACE reads, yielding one entry per CDR3 protein. The repertoire includes roughly 500,000 distinct CDR3 sequences, about 20% of them detected once, and about 0.91% sits in the top ten. The sample also formed part of further work on T cells expressing NK-cell markers.

The sequenced sample consisted of CD4+ T cells sorted from blood. These receptors originate from a woman aged 18-35 years in good health. Each CDR3 is given with its conserved first and last residue. The D gene is left open where the match is weak. The size entry is marked missing in some rows and otherwise reads once, few, many or a size class.

few	TRBV20-1	TRBJ1-2	NA	TGCAGTGCTAGAGATTCGCGGGGCTACTATGGCTACACCTTC	CSARDSRGYYGYTF
many	TRBV4-3	TRBJ1-1	TRBD1	TGCGCCAGCAGCCGTGAGGGGGCGGGGGCTGAAGCTTTCTTT	CASSREGAGAEAFF
NA	TRBV5-1	TRBJ2-3	TRBD2	TGCGCCAGCAGCTTGGGGTCTAGCGGGGTCACGGATACGCAGTATTTT	CASSLGSSGVTDTQYF
few	TRBV7-2	TRBJ2-3	NA	TGTGCCAGCAGCTTACTTAGCGGTCCGAGAGGGGATACGCAGTATTTT	CASSLLSGPRGDTQYF
few	TRBV20-1	TRBJ2-1	TRBD2	TGCAGTGCTGAGCGGGGGGGCTTCTATGAGCAGTTCTTC	CSAERGGFYEQFF
NA	TRBV25-1	TRBJ2-2	NA	TGTGCCAGTGAGGCCGCGGAGGCGAACACCGGGGAGCTGTTTTTT	CASEAAEANTGELFF
few	TRBV29-1	TRBJ2-1	NA	TGCAGCGTTGCCAGAAACAGGGACTACAATGAGCAGTTCTTC	CSVARNRDYNEQFF
few	TRBV6-5	TRBJ1-2	TRBD1	TGTGCCAGCAGTTACCGGCCTCTAGGACAGGGCTGGGGCTACACCTTC	CASSYRPLGQGWGYTF
few	TRBV5-1	TRBJ2-5	TRBD2	TGCGCCAGCAGTCGAGCCGGGACTAGCGGGAGGGCTGAAGAGACCCAGTACTTC	CASSRAGTSGRAEETQYF
NA	TRBV6-5	TRBJ1-3	NA	TGTGCCAGCAGTTACACCGGGACATTCTCTGGAAACACCATATATTTT	CASSYTGTFSGNTIYF
NA	TRBV6-1	TRBJ1-2	TRBD1	TGTGCCAGCAGTCCGGGACAGGGGCACTATGGCTACACCTTC	CASSPGQGHYGYTF
NA	TRBV10-3	TRBJ1-4	TRBD1	TGTGCCACCCGACAGGGGGCCTCTGAAAAACTGTTTTTT	CATRQGASEKLFF
NA	TRBV5-1	TRBJ2-7	TRBD1	TGCGCCAGCAGCTCCGGACAGGTTATAACCTACGAGCAGTACTTC	CASSSGQVITYEQYF
NA	TRBV12-3/TRBV12-4	TRBJ2-3	NA	TGTGCCAGCAGTTTAATGGTGAGCACAGATACGCAGTATTTT	CASSLMVSTDTQYF
NA	TRBV20-1	TRBJ2-2	TRBD2	TGCAGTGCTAGAGCGGGGGGGGCGAGGACCGGGGAGCTGTTTTTT	CSARAGGARTGELFF
NA	TRBV18	TRBJ2-1	NA	TGTGCCAGCTCACCACGCTTGCGGACGGAATCCTACAATGAGCAGTTCTTC	CASSPRLRTESYNEQFF
few	TRBV5-1	TRBJ2-6	TRBD1	TGCGCCAGCAGCTACCTATGGACAGGGCGAAGCTCTGGGGCCAACGTCCTGACTTTC	CASSYLWTGRSSGANVLTF
few	TRBV29-1	TRBJ1-1	TRBD1	TGCAGCGTACCCCGGGACAGTGAAGCTTTCTTT	CSVPRDSEAFF
few	TRBV20-1	TRBJ2-1	TRBD1	TGCAGTGCTAGGGGGACAGGGAGGGGTGAGCAGTTCTTC	CSARGTGRGEQFF
NA	TRBV5-5	TRBJ2-3	NA	TGTGCCAGCAGCTTAATGGGTAGCGATACGCAGTATTTT	CASSLMGSDTQYF
many	TRBV6-6	TRBJ2-5	NA	TGTGCCAGCAGTCAAGGGCCAGTAGAGACCCAGTACTTC	CASSQGPVETQYF
NA	TRBV15	TRBJ2-7	NA	TGTGCCACCGGACGGGGGGCGAAGAACTACGAGCAGTACTTC	CATGRGAKNYEQYF
NA	TRBV9	TRBJ2-1	NA	TGTGCCAGCAGAGATCCGGGACGTGGAATGAATGAGCAGTTCTTC	CASRDPGRGMNEQFF
few	TRBV7-8	TRBJ1-2	NA	TGTGCCAGCAGCCCCGGGGGCCCTAACTATGGCTACACCTTC	CASSPGGPNYGYTF
NA	TRBV12-3/TRBV12-4	TRBJ2-7	TRBD2	TGTGCCAGCAGTTTTAGCGGCGGGAGGGCCCTGTACGAGCAGTACTTC	CASSFSGGRALYEQYF
NA	TRBV4-1	TRBJ2-4	NA	TGCGCCAGCAGCCAACCCACCCAGGGGTCCAAAAACATTCAGTACTTC	CASSQPTQGSKNIQYF
few	TRBV6-5	TRBJ2-1	NA	TGTGCCAGCAGACCCCCCCTTGGTGAGCAGTTCTTC	CASRPPLGEQFF
few	TRBV6-5	TRBJ2-2	NA	TGTGCCAGCAGTTTGACTAGTACTACCGGGGAGCTGTTTTTT	CASSLTSTTGELFF
many	TRBV20-1	TRBJ1-6	NA	TGCAGTGCTAGAGATTCATCCAATTCACCCCTCCACTTT	CSARDSSNSPLHF
NA	TRBV9	TRBJ2-3	NA	TGTGCCAGCAGCGTAGAGATAGCGTCGTATACGCAGTATTTT	CASSVEIASYTQYF
few	TRBV12-5	TRBJ2-6	NA	TGTGCTAGTGCTTTAAAGGATTCTGGGGCCAACGTCCTGACTTTC	CASALKDSGANVLTF
NA	TRBV5-1	TRBJ2-5	NA	TGCGCCAGCAGCCTCTCGGGATTGAGGGAGACCCAGTACTTC	CASSLSGLRETQYF
NA	TRBV6-1	TRBJ2-4	NA	TGTGCCAGCAGTCCTGACTTTCCCTTGACCAAAAACATTCAGTACTTC	CASSPDFPLTKNIQYF
NA	TRBV20-1	TRBJ2-2	TRBD2	TGCAGTGCACCCGGGACTAGCGGGAGTCGTACCGGGGAGCTGTTTTTT	CSAPGTSGSRTGELFF
many	TRBV12-3/TRBV12-4	TRBJ2-4	NA	TGTGCCAGCAGTTTAGGGAGGGCGAACATTCAGTACTTC	CASSLGRANIQYF
NA	TRBV11-2	TRBJ2-2	NA	TGTGCCAGCGAATCGGCCGGGGAGCTGTTTTTT	CASESAGELFF
many	TRBV20-1	TRBJ1-1	NA	TGCAGTGCTAGTCAAGTGAACACTGAAGCTTTCTTT	CSASQVNTEAFF
many	TRBV11-3	TRBJ2-7	NA	TGTGCCAGCACCCCCGGCGGTGGAGGGAACGAGCAGTACTTC	CASTPGGGGNEQYF
few	TRBV5-1	TRBJ2-6	NA	TGCGCCAGCAGCAGAAGACAGGATCTAGCCTCTGGGGCCAACGTCCTGACTTTC	CASSRRQDLASGANVLTF
NA	TRBV5-1	TRBJ1-1	NA	TGCGCCAGCAGCTCGGGAGGGGGGCTCACTGAAGCTTTCTTT	CASSSGGGLTEAFF
few	TRBV20-1	TRBJ2-3	NA	TGCAGTGCTAGGGGACATGGGGTTAAGACAGATACGCAGTATTTT	CSARGHGVKTDTQYF
few	TRBV29-1	TRBJ2-3	TRBD2	TGCAGCGTAGCCGGGACTAGCGGGAGCCCCAGGACAGATACGCAGTATTTT	CSVAGTSGSPRTDTQYF
many	TRBV24-1	TRBJ2-1	NA	TGTGCCACCAGTCCCGGGACACCCAATGAGCAGTTCTTC	CATSPGTPNEQFF
NA	TRBV28	TRBJ2-3	NA	TGTGCCAGCAGTTTGAAAGGTAGCTCGGCAGATACGCAGTATTTT	CASSLKGSSADTQYF
few	TRBV12-3/TRBV12-4	TRBJ1-1	NA	TGTGCCAGCAGTTTCTTGGGCAGGGAGGCTTTCTTT	CASSFLGREAFF
few	TRBV20-1	TRBJ2-7	TRBD2	TGCAGTGCTGACGGGGGGTCCTACTCCTACGAGCAGTACTTC	CSADGGSYSYEQYF
NA	TRBV20-1	TRBJ2-2	NA	TGCAGTGCTCGATGGGCAAACACCGGGGAGCTGTTTTTT	CSARWANTGELFF
NA	TRBV6-6	TRBJ1-2	NA	TGTGCCAGCAGTGGGGGTGGTTTTTATGGCTACACCTTC	CASSGGGFYGYTF
few	TRBV20-1	TRBJ2-5	NA	TGCAGTGCTGGATCCGCAGGGGAGGGAGAGACCCAGTACTTC	CSAGSAGEGETQYF